This paragraph reports one TCR beta chain. With V trimmed by 6 bases and J by 7 bases, 11 bases remained unmatched. The CDR3 is 15 amino acids. The germline CDR1 and CDR2 sequences are SNHLY and FYNNEI. Seattle patients were enrolled during active infection and followed longitudinally. This sample stems from a study of blood T cell repertoires in COVID-19. About the study: Acute and convalescent COVID-19 specimens originated in the United States, Italy and Spain. The cDNA or gDNA used as material had been derived from T cells, B-cell-depleted T cells, or PBMCs.

In the original processing: Researchers report that nucleated cell counts were estimated from reference gene primer amplification. Only in-frame clones appear in the TCRdb table, and some are missing; sequencing was by immunoSEQ multiplex PCR. V, J and clone size are those of that table, while D and trimming were read from the DNA. The repertoire has some 180,000 clones, 80% to 90% of them found once; the top ten carry 8% to 13%. The sequenced sample consisted of peripheral blood. This clonotype was obtained from a woman aged 40 to 50 with COVID-19, enrolled during active disease. The chain carries TRBV2 and TRBJ1-1, with 10 bases aligning to TRBD1. The CDR3 reads CASSPGTGVTGEAFF. The CDR3, as DNA: TGTGCCAGCAGCCCCGGGACAGGGGTTACTGGTGAAGCTTTCTTT.